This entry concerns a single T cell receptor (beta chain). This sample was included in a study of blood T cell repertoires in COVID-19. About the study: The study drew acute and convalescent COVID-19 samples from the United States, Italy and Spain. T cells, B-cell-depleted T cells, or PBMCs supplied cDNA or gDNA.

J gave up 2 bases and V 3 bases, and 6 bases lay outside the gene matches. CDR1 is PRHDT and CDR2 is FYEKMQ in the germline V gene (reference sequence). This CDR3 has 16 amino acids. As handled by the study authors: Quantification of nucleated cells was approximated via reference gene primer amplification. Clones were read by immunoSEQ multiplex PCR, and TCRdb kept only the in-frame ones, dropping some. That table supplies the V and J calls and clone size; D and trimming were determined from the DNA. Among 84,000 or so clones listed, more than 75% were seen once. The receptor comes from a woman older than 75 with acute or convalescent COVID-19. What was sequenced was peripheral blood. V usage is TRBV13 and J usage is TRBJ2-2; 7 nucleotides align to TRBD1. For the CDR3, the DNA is TGTGCCAGCAGCTTCAGACAGGGACGTAACACCGGGGAGCTGTTTTTT. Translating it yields CASSFRQGRNTGELFF.